These 13 T cell receptor beta chains came from one sample sequenced in a study of human T cells and chemical hapten exposure. Via MiXCR, TCRdb re-called the RACE reads, giving one row per CDR3 protein. This sample has a few hundred thousand distinct CDR3 sequences, with 4.8% found just once. As to time point: patch test 1, 2 weeks after DPC sensitization. Treatment specified: therapeutic diphenylcyclopropenone sensitization with weekly scalp DPC. The source was whole blood, collected in connection with sensitization to the hapten diphenylcyclopropenone (DPC). These TCRs come from a woman aged 45-65 years with alopecia areata. Some clones in this sample may be carry-over from other donors' samples.

This clonotype was counted only a few times. V gene TRBV5-1 combines with J gene TRBJ1-2, with D possibly TRBD1 on 5 matching bases. The CDR3 extends over 14 amino acids. The ends were cut back, 0 bases at V and 6 bases at J, with 12 bases in the middle. The germline V gene encodes CDR1 SGHRS and CDR2 YFSETQ. The CDR3 bases are TGCGCCAGCAGCTTGGAGGGCAGGGATCATGGCTACACCTTC. The encoded protein is CASSLEGRDHGYTF.

With regard to this clonotype: This may be a read error, as it is one base from a much larger clone. The chain has TRBV20-1 and TRBJ2-7, with D possibly being TRBD2 (5 bases). The CDR3 is 15 residues long. From germline, CDR1 is DFQATT and CDR2 SNEGSKA (reference sequence). The CDR3 nucleotides read TGCAGTACTAGAGATCTCGGCCTGAGCTCCTACGAGCAGTACTTC. This sequence encodes CSTRDLGLSSYEQYF.

This clonotype was detected many times. The chain recombines TRBV27 with TRBJ1-2, with 9 positions matching TRBD1. Germline-derived CDR1 and CDR2 are MNHEY and SMNVEV (reference sequence). The CDR3 runs to 13 residues. After removal of 5 bases from V and 8 bases from J, the junction contained 6 bases not matched to a gene. This chain's CDR3 is CASSIRTGAGYTF. As DNA, the CDR3 is TGTGCCAGCAGTATAAGGACAGGGGCCGGCTACACCTTC.

Only a few counts were recorded for this clonotype. CDR3 residues: CASSPSTGATGNTIYF. DNA of the CDR3: TGTGCCAGCTCACCTTCGACGGGGGCGACTGGAAACACCATATATTTT. The J gene is TRBJ1-3, the V gene TRBV18; D might be TRBD1 (6 bases). The CDR3 loop spans 16 amino acids. Between the trimmed V and J ends, which lost 3 bases and 2 bases, there was a span of 14 bases. Germline V gives CDR1 KGHSH, CDR2 LQKENI.

This clonotype was counted only a few times. A junction end diverges from the germline sequence, so it may reflect a read error. The chain uses TRBV7-9 and TRBJ2-2; TRBD2 matches at 8 bases. The length of the CDR3 is 16 residues. Germline-derived CDR1 and CDR2 are SEHNR and FQNEAQ (reference sequence). The CDR3 loop is CASRERERENPGELFF. For the CDR3, the DNA is TGTGCCAGCAGAGAGAGGGAGCGGGAGAACCCCGGGGAGCTGTTTTTT.

This clonotype has a count of ten or more. The chain employs TRBV2 and TRBJ1-1; D is unresolved. CDR3 length: 13 amino acids. From germline, CDR1 is SNHLY and CDR2 FYNNEI. V lost 4 bases, J lost 4 bases, and 10 bases lay in between. The CDR3 bases are TGTGCCAGCAGTGTCGCCGGAGGCACTGAAGCTTTCTTT. Its translation is CASSVAGGTEAFF.

This clonotype appeared many times. The V gene is TRBV19, the J gene TRBJ2-3, with 8 nucleotides matching TRBD1. V gave up 3 bases and J gave up 3 bases; unmatched junction bases: 5. Germline V CDR1 and CDR2: LNHDA, SQIVND (reference sequence). The CDR3 is made up of 15 amino acids. The CDR3 nucleotides read TGTGCCAGTAGTATTGGGCAGGGGGCAACAGATACGCAGTATTTT. Its translation is CASSIGQGATDTQYF.

This clonotype was picked up many times. The chain has TRBV30 and TRBJ2-3; D gene uncertain. Looked up from germline, CDR1 is GTSNPN and CDR2 is SVGIG (reference sequence). The CDR3 runs to 13 residues. The germline V and J ends were trimmed by 2 bases and 4 bases, with 10 bases remaining between them. For the CDR3, the DNA is TGTGCCTGGAGTTCCGCGGACGCAGATACGCAGTATTTT. Its translation: CAWSSADADTQYF.

This clonotype has ten or more counts. The V gene is TRBV12-3 or TRBV12-4, the J gene TRBJ1-5; no firm D call. The CDR3 contains 12 residues. Trimming cost V 5 bases and J 0 bases, with 2 bases left between them. The CDR3 loop reads CASSGSNQPQHF. The CDR3 region has the DNA TGTGCCAGCAGTGGTAGCAATCAGCCCCAGCATTTT.

This clonotype was seen at least ten times. The J gene is TRBJ1-5, the V gene TRBV27; the D gene is possibly TRBD1 (5 bases). Trimming cost V 2 bases and J 6 bases, with 11 bases left between them. Germline loops: CDR1 MNHEY, CDR2 SMNVEV (reference sequence). This CDR3 contains 14 residues. Here the CDR3 DNA reads TGTGCCAGCAGTTTACAGGGACTTGTTCAGCCCCAGCATTTT. This encodes CASSLQGLVQPQHF.

Regarding this clonotype: This clone may be a read error of a much larger clone one base away. The chain joins TRBV27 to TRBJ1-1; unclear D gene. Germline lookup yields CDR1 MNHEY and CDR2 SMNVEV (reference sequence). The CDR3 runs to 12 residues. In nucleotides, the CDR3 is TGTGCCGGCAGTGGCTTGGACACTGAAGCTTTCTTT. It specifies CAGSGLDTEAFF.

This clonotype has at least ten counts. The chain is built from TRBV6-2 or TRBV6-3 and TRBJ1-1; D is unresolved. Germline lookup yields CDR1 MNHEY and CDR2 SVGEGT. The CDR3 has 14 amino acids. With 7 bases removed from V and 1 base from J, the gap between germline ends came to 13 bases. The CDR3 loop reads CASTLFDGNTEAFF. The CDR3 DNA reads as TGTGCCAGCACCCTATTCGACGGGAACACTGAAGCTTTCTTT.

This clonotype was counted ten times or more. The genes are TRBV24-1 and TRBJ1-4; maybe TRBD1 (5 bases). The CDR3 consists of 17 residues. Germline values: CDR1 KGHDR, CDR2 SFDVKD. V was trimmed by 5 bases and J by 5 bases, leaving 20 bases between them. The CDR3 spells CATSATGGRQLNEKLFF. CDR3 in DNA: TGTGCCACCAGTGCTACGGGGGGACGGCAACTAAATGAAAAACTGTTTTTT.